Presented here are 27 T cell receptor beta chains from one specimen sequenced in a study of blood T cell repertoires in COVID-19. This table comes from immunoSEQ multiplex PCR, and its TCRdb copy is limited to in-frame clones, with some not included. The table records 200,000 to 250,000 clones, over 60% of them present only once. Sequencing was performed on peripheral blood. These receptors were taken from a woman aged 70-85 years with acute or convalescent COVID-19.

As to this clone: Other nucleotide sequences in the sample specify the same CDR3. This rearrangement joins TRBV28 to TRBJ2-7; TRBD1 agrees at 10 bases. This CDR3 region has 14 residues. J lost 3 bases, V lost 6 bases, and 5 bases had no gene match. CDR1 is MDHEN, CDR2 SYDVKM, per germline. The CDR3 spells CASRTGQGFYEQYF. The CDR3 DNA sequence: TGTGCCAGCAGGACGGGACAGGGGTTCTACGAGCAGTACTTC.

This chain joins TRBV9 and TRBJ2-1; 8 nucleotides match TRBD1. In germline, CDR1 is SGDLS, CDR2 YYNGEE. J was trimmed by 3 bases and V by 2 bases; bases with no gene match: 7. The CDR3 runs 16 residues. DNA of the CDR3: TGTGCCAGCAGCGTTCAGGGGGCGCAAAACTACAATGAGCAGTTCTTC. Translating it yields CASSVQGAQNYNEQFF.

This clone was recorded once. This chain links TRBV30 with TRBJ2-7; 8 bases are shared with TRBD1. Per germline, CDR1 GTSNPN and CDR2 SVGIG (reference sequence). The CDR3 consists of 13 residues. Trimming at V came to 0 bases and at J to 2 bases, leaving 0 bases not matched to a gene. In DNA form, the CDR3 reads TGTGCCTGGAGTGTGGGACAGGCCTACGAGCAGTACTTC. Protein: CAWSVGQAYEQYF.

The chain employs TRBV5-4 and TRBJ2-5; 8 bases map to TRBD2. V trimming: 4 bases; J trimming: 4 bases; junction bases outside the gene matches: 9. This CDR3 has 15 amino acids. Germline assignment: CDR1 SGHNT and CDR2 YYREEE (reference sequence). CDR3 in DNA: TGTGCCAGCAGCGGACGGGGACTAGTTGGAGAGACCCAGTACTTC. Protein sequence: CASSGRGLVGETQYF.

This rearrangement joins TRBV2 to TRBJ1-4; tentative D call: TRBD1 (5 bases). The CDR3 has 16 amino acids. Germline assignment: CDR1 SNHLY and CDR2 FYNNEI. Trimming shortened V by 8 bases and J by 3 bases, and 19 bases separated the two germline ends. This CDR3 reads CASGGVGGGSNEKLFF. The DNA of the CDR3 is TGTGCCAGCGGAGGTGTTGGGGGGGGATCTAATGAAAAACTGTTTTTT.

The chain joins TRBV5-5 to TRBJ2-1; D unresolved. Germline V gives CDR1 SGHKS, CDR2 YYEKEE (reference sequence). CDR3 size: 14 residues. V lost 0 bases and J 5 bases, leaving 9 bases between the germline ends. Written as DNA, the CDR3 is TGTGCCAGCAGCTTGGCGCCAGGTGACAATGAGCAGTTCTTC. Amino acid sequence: CASSLAPGDNEQFF.

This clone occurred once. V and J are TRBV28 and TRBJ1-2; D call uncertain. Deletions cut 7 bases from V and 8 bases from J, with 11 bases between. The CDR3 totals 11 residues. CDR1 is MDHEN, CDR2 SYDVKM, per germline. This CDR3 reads CASTPFRGYTF. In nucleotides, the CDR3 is TGTGCCAGCACCCCTTTTCGGGGCTACACCTTC.

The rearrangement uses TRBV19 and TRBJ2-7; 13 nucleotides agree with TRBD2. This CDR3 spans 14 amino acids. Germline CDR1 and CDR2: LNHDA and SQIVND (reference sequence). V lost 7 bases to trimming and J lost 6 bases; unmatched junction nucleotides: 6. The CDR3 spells CASKGLAGVTEQYF. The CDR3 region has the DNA TGTGCCAGTAAAGGACTAGCGGGAGTAACCGAGCAGTACTTC.

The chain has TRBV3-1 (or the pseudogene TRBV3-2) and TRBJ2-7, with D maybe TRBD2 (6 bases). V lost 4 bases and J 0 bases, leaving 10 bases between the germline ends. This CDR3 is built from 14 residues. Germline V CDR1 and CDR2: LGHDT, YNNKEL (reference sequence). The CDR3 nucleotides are TGTGCCAGCAGCCTTCAACTAGCCTCCTACGAGCAGTACTTC. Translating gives CASSLQLASYEQYF.

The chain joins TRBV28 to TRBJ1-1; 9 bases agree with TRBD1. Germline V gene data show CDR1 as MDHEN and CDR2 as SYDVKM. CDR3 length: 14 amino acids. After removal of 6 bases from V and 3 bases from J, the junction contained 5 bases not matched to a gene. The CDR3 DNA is TGTGCCAGCAGGATACAGGGGGCTTACACTGAAGCTTTCTTT. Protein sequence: CASRIQGAYTEAFF.

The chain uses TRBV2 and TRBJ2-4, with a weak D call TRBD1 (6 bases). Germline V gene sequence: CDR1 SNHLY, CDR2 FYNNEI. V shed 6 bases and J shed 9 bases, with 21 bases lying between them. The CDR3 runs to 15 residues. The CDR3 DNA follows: TGTGCCAGCAGAATCCTCAGGGGCGGTGGAGGCATTCAGTACTTC. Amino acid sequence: CASRILRGGGGIQYF.

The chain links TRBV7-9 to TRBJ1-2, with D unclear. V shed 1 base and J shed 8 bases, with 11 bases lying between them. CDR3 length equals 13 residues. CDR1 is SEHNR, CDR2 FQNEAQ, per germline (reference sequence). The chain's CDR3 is CASSLGADWGYTF. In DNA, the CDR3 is TGTGCCAGCAGCTTAGGGGCAGATTGGGGCTACACCTTC.

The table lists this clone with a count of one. CDR3 nucleotides: TGTGCCAGCAGCTTGTGGCGGTTGGGAGATACGCAGTATTTT. Protein: CASSLWRLGDTQYF. The rearrangement joins TRBV5-4 to TRBJ2-3; no reliable D call. The CDR3 runs to 14 residues. Germline-derived CDR1 and CDR2 are SGHNT and YYREEE (reference sequence). Trimming removed 1 base at V and 5 bases at J, with 11 bases between.

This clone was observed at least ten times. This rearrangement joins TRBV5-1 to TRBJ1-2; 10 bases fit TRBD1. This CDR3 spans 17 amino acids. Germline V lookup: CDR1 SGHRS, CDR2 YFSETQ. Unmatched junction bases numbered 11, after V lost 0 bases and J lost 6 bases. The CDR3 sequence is CASSLGPFRDRGDGYTF. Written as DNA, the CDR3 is TGCGCCAGCAGCTTGGGGCCTTTCCGGGACAGGGGCGATGGCTACACCTTC.

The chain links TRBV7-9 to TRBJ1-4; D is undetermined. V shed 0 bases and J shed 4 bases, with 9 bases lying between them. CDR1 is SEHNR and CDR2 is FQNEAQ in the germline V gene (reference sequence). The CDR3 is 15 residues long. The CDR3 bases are TGTGCCAGCAGCTTAGCAGCGCTAAGTAATGAAAAACTGTTTTTT. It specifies CASSLAALSNEKLFF. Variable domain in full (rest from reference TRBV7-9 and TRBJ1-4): DTGVSQNPRHKITKRGQNVTFRCDPISEHNRLYWYRQTLGQGPEFLTYFQNEAQLEKSRLLSDRFSAERPKGSFSTLEIQRTEQGDSAMYLCASSLAALSNEKLFFGSGTQLSVL.

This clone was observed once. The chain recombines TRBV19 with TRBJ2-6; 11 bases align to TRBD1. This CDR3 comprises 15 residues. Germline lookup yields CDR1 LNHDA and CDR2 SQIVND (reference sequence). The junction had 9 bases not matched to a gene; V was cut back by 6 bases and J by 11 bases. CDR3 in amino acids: CASSPPGTGGYVLTF. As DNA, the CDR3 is TGTGCCAGTAGCCCCCCCGGGACAGGGGGGTACGTCCTGACTTTC.

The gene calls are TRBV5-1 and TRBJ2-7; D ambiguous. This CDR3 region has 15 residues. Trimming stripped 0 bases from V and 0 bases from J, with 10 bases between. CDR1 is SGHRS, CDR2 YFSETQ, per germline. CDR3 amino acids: CASSLAYLSSYEQYF. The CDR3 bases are TGCGCCAGCAGCTTGGCATATCTTAGCTCCTACGAGCAGTACTTC.

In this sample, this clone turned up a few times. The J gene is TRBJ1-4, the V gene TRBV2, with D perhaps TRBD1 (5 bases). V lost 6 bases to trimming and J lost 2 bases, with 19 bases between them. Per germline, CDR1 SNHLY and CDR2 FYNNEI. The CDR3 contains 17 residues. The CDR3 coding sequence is TGTGCCAGCAGGCCCAGGGAGGGGCCAGTGACTAATGAAAAACTGTTTTTT. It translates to CASRPREGPVTNEKLFF.

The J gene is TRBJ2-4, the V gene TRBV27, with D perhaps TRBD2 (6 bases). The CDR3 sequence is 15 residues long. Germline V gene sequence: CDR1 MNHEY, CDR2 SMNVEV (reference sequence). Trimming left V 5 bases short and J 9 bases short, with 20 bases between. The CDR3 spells CASSGVTGVNSIQYF. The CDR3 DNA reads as TGTGCCAGCAGTGGGGTGACGGGAGTGAATAGCATTCAGTACTTC.

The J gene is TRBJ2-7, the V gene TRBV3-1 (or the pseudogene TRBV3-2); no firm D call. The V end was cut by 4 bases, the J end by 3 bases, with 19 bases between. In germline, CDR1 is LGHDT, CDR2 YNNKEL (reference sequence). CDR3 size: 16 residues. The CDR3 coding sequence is TGTGCCAGCAGCCCGACCCTTTGGAGATCGGACTACGAGCAGTACTTC. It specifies CASSPTLWRSDYEQYF.

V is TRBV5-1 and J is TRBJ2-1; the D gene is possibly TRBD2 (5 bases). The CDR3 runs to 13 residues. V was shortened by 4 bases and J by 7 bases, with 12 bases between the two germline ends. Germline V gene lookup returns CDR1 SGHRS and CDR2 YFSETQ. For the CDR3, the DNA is TGCGCCAGCAGCGTCATACGGGAAAATGAGCAGTTCTTC. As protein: CASSVIRENEQFF.

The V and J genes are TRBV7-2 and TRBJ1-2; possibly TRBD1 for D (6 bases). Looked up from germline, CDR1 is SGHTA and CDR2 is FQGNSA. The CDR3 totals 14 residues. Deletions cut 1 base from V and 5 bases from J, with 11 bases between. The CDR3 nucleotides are TGTGCCAGCAGCTTAGGATCAGGGGTGTATGGCTACACCTTC. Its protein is CASSLGSGVYGYTF.

The CDR3 bases are TGCGCCAGCAGCCCCAGGGCTAGCGGGGACGATGAGCAGTTCTTC. Protein: CASSPRASGDDEQFF. This sequence joins TRBV5-1 and TRBJ2-1; TRBD2 matches at 9 bases. The germline V gene has CDR1 SGHRS and CDR2 YFSETQ. J gave up 8 bases and V 4 bases, and 10 bases lay outside the gene matches. The CDR3 totals 15 residues.

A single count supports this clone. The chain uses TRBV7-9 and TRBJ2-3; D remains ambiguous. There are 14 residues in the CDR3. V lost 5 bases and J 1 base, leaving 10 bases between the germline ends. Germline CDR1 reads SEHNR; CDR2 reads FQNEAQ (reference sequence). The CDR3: CASSDRLGTDTQYF. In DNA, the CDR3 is TGTGCCAGCAGCGACCGACTCGGCACAGATACGCAGTATTTT.

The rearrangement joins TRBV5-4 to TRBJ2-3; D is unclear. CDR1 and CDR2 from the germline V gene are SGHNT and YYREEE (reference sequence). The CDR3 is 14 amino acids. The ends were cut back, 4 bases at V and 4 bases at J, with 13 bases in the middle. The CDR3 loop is CASSLPSPADTQYF. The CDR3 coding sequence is TGTGCCAGCAGCCTCCCGTCCCCGGCAGATACGCAGTATTTT.

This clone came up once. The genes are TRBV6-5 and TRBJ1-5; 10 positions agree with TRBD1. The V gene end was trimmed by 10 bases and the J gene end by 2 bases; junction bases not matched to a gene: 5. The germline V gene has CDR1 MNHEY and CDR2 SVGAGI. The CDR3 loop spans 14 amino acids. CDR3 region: CATRTGGRNQPQHF. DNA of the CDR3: TGTGCCACCCGGACAGGGGGACGCAATCAGCCCCAGCATTTT.

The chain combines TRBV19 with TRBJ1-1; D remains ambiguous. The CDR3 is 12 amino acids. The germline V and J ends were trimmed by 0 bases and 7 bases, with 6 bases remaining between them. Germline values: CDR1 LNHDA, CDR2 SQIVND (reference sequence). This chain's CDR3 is CASSIEGSEAFF. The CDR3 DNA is TGTGCCAGTAGTATAGAGGGCAGTGAAGCTTTCTTT.